A selection of T cell receptor beta chains follows, all from one sample in a study of T cell responses to AZD1222 COVID-19 vaccine. The table came from immunoSEQ multiplex PCR; TCRdb's copy has only in-frame clones and leaves some out. This sample has 60,000 to 85,000 clones, with 85% found just once. Source: peripheral blood, taken on day 0 of AZD1222 vaccination. The receptor set was obtained from an adult in good health. Both conserved end residues are part of each CDR3. A D gene is named only where the DNA matches it firmly. Some rows have no size entry. The others give once, few or many, or a class for an expanded clone.

j_gene | d_gene | v_gene | abundance | CDR3aa | CDR3nt
TRBJ1-1 | TRBD1 | TRBV30 | NA | CAWSVGGAEAFF | TGTGCCTGGAGTGTAGGGGGCGCTGAAGCTTTCTTT
TRBJ2-7 | NA | TRBV3-1/TRBV3-2 | NA | CASSQVGLEHSYEQYF | TGTGCCAGCAGCCAAGTCGGGCTAGAACACTCCTACGAGCAGTACTTC
TRBJ1-2 | TRBD1 | TRBV6-5 | NA | CASSRDSNYGYTF | TGTGCCAGCAGTCGGGACAGCAACTATGGCTACACCTTC
TRBJ1-2 | NA | TRBV6-5 | NA | CASRTAYGYTF | TGTGCCAGCAGAACAGCCTATGGCTACACCTTC
TRBJ1-4 | NA | TRBV18 | NA | CASSRGATSGNEKLFF | TGTGCCAGCTCACGCGGGGCTACATCGGGTAATGAAAAACTGTTTTTT
TRBJ2-3 | NA | TRBV4-1 | once | CASSRSGGGAGEDTQYF | TGCGCCAGCAGCCGTTCAGGGGGCGGAGCGGGGGAAGATACGCAGTATTTT
TRBJ2-1 | TRBD2 | TRBV11-3 | NA | CASSPRRGGSLNEQFF | TGTGCCAGCAGCCCACGCCGGGGGGGCTCTTTGAATGAGCAGTTCTTC
TRBJ1-5 | NA | TRBV27 | NA | CASSLIGSNQPQHF | TGTGCCAGCAGTTTAATCGGGAGCAATCAGCCCCAGCATTTT
TRBJ2-1 | TRBD2 | TRBV10-3 | NA | CAISEVTSGHNEQFF | TGTGCCATCAGTGAGGTCACTAGCGGGCACAATGAGCAGTTCTTC
TRBJ2-7 | NA | TRBV29-1 | few | CSVREFDYEQYF | TGCAGCGTTCGGGAGTTTGACTACGAGCAGTACTTC
TRBJ1-4 | NA | TRBV7-6 | NA | CASSFLGGNEKLFF | TGTGCCAGCAGCTTTTTGGGGGGTAATGAAAAACTGTTTTTT
TRBJ1-6 | NA | TRBV3-1/TRBV3-2 | NA | CASSQDGRSSYNSPLHF | TGTGCCAGCAGCCAAGATGGGAGGAGCTCCTATAATTCACCCCTCCACTTT
TRBJ2-1 | NA | TRBV3-1/TRBV3-2 | NA | CASSQGNSYNEQFF | TGTGCCAGCAGCCAAGGGAACAGCTACAATGAGCAGTTCTTC
TRBJ2-1 | TRBD1 | TRBV11-2 | NA | CASSFRTGDGNEQFF | TGTGCCAGCAGCTTTCGGACAGGGGATGGGAATGAACAGTTCTTC
TRBJ2-5 | TRBD1 | TRBV7-9 | NA | CASSTTGTGETQYF | TGTGCCAGCAGCACCACCGGGACAGGAGAGACCCAGTACTTC
TRBJ1-6 | NA | TRBV25-1 | NA | CASSDAGPGGTSPLHF | TGTGCCAGCAGTGACGCCGGGCCGGGGGGGACGTCACCCCTCCACTTT
TRBJ1-6 | TRBD1 | TRBV2 | NA | CASRPGQGNSPLHF | TGTGCCAGCAGGCCGGGACAGGGAAATTCACCCCTCCACTTT
TRBJ2-2 | NA | TRBV6-5 | NA | CASGGWNTGELFF | TGTGCCAGCGGGGGGTGGAACACCGGGGAGCTGTTTTTT
TRBJ1-2 | NA | TRBV4-1 | NA | CASSQGAVSNYGYTF | TGCGCCAGCAGCCAAGGGGCAGTCTCTAACTATGGCTACACCTTC
TRBJ2-6 | TRBD1 | TRBV7-9 | NA | CASSPMGTGGSGANVLTF | TGTGCCAGCAGCCCGATGGGCACAGGGGGCTCTGGGGCCAACGTCCTGACTTTC
TRBJ2-7 | NA | TRBV5-3 | NA | CARSLRQTGPYEQYF | TGTGCCAGAAGCTTGCGCCAGACAGGTCCCTACGAGCAGTACTTC
TRBJ2-3 | TRBD1 | TRBV4-1 | NA | CASSQDTPRQGRIDTQYF | TGCGCCAGCAGCCAAGATACCCCGAGACAGGGCCGGATAGATACGCAGTATTTT
TRBJ2-7 | NA | TRBV4-1 | once | CASSQERDTPYEQYF | TGCGCCAGCAGCCAAGAGAGGGACACACCCTACGAGCAGTACTTC
TRBJ1-6 | NA | TRBV28 | NA | CASSPMTAAGNSPLHF | TGTGCCAGCAGTCCAATGACAGCCGCGGGGAATTCACCCCTCCACTTT
TRBJ2-3 | TRBD1 | TRBV6-5 | few | CASSSPGQGFLAQYF | TGTGCCAGCAGTTCGCCGGGACAGGGATTCTTGGCGCAGTATTTT
TRBJ2-2 | TRBD1 | TRBV5-5 | NA | CASSSQGAWNTGELFF | TGTGCCAGCAGCTCGCAGGGGGCATGGAACACCGGGGAGCTGTTTTTT
TRBJ2-2 | NA | TRBV2 | NA | CASSDLADPTGELFF | TGTGCCAGCAGTGATTTGGCGGACCCCACCGGGGAGCTGTTTTTT
TRBJ2-5 | NA | TRBV10-3 | NA | CAISESTGGETQYF | TGTGCCATCAGTGAGTCGACTGGGGGAGAGACCCAGTACTTC
TRBJ2-7 | TRBD2 | TRBV6-5 | NA | CASRRTSGVEEQYF | TGTGCCAGCAGACGGACTAGCGGGGTGGAGGAGCAGTACTTC
TRBJ2-7 | NA | TRBV9 | NA | CASSVDRGEQYF | TGTGCCAGCAGCGTAGATCGTGGCGAGCAGTACTTC
TRBJ2-7 | TRBD1 | TRBV19 | NA | CASTPQGSPYEQYF | TGTGCCAGTACCCCACAGGGGTCTCCCTACGAGCAGTACTTC
TRBJ2-5 | TRBD1 | TRBV28 | NA | CASSSSGTEGETQYF | TGTGCCAGCAGTTCTTCCGGGACAGAAGGAGAGACCCAGTACTTC
TRBJ1-1 | NA | TRBV9 | NA | CASSVGAEPSGAFF | TGTGCCAGCAGCGTAGGAGCGGAGCCCTCTGGGGCTTTCTTT